The T cell receptor beta chain under discussion was sequenced for a study of blood T cell repertoires in COVID-19. Study-level background: The study drew acute and convalescent COVID-19 samples from the United States, Italy and Spain. T cells, B-cell-depleted T cells, or PBMCs provided the cDNA or gDNA that served as material.

With V trimmed by 0 bases and J by 1 base, 10 bases remained unmatched. This CDR3 is 19 amino acids long. In the original analysis: Reference gene primer amplification gave nucleated cell count estimates. The data were produced by immunoSEQ multiplex PCR, yet TCRdb's version contains in-frame clones alone and is incomplete. Clone size and V and J calls were adopted from that table, with D and trimming inferred from the DNA. Among approximately 350,000 clones listed, 70% to 90% were seen once. The rearrangement uses TRBV23-1 and TRBJ2-2; 8 bases line up with TRBD2. TRBV23-1 falls under the ORF class, with uncertain function. Sequenced material: peripheral blood. This TCR derives from a man aged 35 to 55 with acute or convalescent COVID-19. The CDR3 region is CASSQSVASGGWNTGELFF. The CDR3 coding sequence is TGCGCCAGCAGTCAATCAGTGGCCAGCGGGGGCTGGAACACCGGGGAGCTGTTTTTT.